The next 5 T cell receptor beta chains were all read from a single sample in a study of blood T cells in healthy people across ages. Through a sample-barcoded 5' primer and a J-beta primer mix, a second PCR was run for about 7 to 12 cycles. Each CDR3 protein is one row after TCRdb ran MiXCR on the 5' RACE reads. The sample contains hundreds of thousands of distinct CDR3 sequences, about half of which appear only once. Sequencing used blood. Receptor source: a woman in her sixties or seventies in good health.

The chain carries TRBV2 and TRBJ2-4; D gene uncertain. From germline, CDR1 is SNHLY and CDR2 FYNNEI. V shed 3 bases and J shed 0 bases, with 6 bases lying between them. This CDR3 is 14 amino acids long. The CDR3 DNA reads as TGTGCCAGCAGTGACAGCCAAGCCAAAAACATTCAGTACTTC. Protein: CASSDSQAKNIQYF.

This clonotype was counted a single time. The chain couples TRBV10-3 to TRBJ1-2; 8 bases are shared with TRBD1. In germline, CDR1 is ENHRY, CDR2 SYGVKD. The CDR3 extends over 14 amino acids. V gave up 6 bases and J gave up 4 bases; unmatched junction bases: 7. The CDR3 DNA sequence: TGTGCCATCAGCGTCGACAGGGGAAGCTATGGCTACACCTTC. It codes for CAISVDRGSYGYTF.

This clonotype was counted between two and nine times. The rearrangement links TRBV7-2 to TRBJ2-7, with unresolved D. V gave up 4 bases and J gave up 2 bases, with 12 bases separating them. This CDR3 has 14 residues. In germline, CDR1 is SGHTA, CDR2 FQGNSA. CDR3 region: CASSYLMAAYEQYF. The CDR3 DNA follows: TGTGCCAGCAGCTACCTTATGGCAGCCTACGAGCAGTACTTC.

Ten or more counts support this clonotype. This chain links TRBV7-7 with TRBJ2-1; no clear D gene. Germline lookup yields CDR1 SSHAT and CDR2 FNYEAQ (reference sequence). V was trimmed by 4 bases and J by 0 bases, leaving 16 bases between them. CDR3 size: 17 residues. The CDR3 loop is CASSSSWSRSSYNEQFF. The CDR3 nucleotides are TGTGCCAGCAGCTCCTCGTGGAGCAGGAGCTCCTACAATGAGCAGTTCTTC. The full variable domain, its missing parts supplied by reference TRBV7-7 and TRBJ2-1, is GAGVSQSPRYKVTKRGQDVTLRCDPISSHATLYWYQQALGQGPEFLTYFNYEAQPDKSGLPSDRFSAERPEGSISTLTIQRTEQRDSAMYRCASSSSWSRSSYNEQFFGPGTRLTVL.

The V call is TRBV20-1, the J call TRBJ2-5, with D perhaps TRBD1 or TRBD2 (5 bases each). CDR3 size: 13 residues. Looked up from germline, CDR1 is DFQATT and CDR2 is SNEGSKA (reference sequence). Trimming shortened V by 8 bases and J by 9 bases, and 22 bases separated the two germline ends. CDR3 sequence (DNA): TGCAGTTCCCGGGACCCCTTTAGTTTAGCCCAGTACTTC. Amino acid sequence: CSSRDPFSLAQYF.